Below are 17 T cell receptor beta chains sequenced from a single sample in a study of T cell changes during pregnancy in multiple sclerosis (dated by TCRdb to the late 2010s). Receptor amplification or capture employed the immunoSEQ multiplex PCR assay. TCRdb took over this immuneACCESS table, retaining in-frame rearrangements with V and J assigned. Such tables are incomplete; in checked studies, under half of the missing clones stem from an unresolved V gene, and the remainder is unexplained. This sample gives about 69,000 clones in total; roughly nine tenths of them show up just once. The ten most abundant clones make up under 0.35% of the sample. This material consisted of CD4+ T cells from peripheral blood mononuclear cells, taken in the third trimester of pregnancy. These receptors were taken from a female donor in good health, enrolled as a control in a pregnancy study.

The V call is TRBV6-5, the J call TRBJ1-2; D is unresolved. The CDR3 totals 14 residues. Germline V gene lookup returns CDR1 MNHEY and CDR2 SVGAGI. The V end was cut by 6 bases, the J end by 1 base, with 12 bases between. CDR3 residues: CASRPTELNYGYTF. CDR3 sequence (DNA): TGTGCCAGCAGACCAACCGAACTTAACTATGGCTACACCTTC.

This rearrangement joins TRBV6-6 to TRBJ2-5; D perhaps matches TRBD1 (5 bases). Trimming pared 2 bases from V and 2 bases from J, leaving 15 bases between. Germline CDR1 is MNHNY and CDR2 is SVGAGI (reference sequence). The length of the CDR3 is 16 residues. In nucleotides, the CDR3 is TGTGCCAGCAGTTACGGGCGTCGGCAGGGTCAAGAGACCCAGTACTTC. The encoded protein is CASSYGRRQGQETQYF.

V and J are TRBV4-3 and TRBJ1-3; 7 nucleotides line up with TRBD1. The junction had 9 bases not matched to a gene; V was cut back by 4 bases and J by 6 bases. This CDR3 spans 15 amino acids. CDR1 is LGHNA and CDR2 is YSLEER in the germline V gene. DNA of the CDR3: TGCGCCAGCAGCCGGACTACAGGGGACGTAAACACCATATATTTT. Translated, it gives CASSRTTGDVNTIYF.

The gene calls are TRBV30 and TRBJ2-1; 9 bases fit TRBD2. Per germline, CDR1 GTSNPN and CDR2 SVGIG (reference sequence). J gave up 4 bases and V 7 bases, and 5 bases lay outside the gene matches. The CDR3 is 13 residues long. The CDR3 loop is CALRGGEYNEQFF. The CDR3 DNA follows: TGTGCCTTACGCGGGGGGGAGTACAATGAGCAGTTCTTC.

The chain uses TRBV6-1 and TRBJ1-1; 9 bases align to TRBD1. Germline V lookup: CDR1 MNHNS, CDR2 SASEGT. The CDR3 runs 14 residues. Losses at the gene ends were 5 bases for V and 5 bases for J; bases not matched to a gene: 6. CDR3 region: CASSLDRGGTEAFF. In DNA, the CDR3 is TGTGCCAGCAGTTTGGACAGGGGAGGGACTGAAGCTTTCTTT.

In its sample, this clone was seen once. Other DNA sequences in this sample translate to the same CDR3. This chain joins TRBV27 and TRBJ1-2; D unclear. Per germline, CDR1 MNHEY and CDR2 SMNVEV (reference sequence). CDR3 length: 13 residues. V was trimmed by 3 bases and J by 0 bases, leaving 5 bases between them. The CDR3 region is CASSFRANYGYTF. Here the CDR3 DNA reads TGTGCCAGCAGTTTCCGAGCTAACTATGGCTACACCTTC.

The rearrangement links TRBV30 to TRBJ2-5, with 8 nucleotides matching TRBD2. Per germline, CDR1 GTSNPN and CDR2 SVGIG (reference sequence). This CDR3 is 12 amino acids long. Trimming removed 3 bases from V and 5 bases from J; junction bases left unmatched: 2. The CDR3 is CAWRQRGETQYF. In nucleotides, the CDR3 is TGTGCCTGGAGACAGCGGGGGGAGACCCAGTACTTC.

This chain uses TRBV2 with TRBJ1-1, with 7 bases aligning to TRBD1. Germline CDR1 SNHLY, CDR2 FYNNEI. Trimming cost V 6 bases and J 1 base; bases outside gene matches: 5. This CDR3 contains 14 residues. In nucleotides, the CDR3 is TGTGCCAGCAGCCCCAGACAGGGGAACACTGAAGCTTTCTTT. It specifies CASSPRQGNTEAFF.

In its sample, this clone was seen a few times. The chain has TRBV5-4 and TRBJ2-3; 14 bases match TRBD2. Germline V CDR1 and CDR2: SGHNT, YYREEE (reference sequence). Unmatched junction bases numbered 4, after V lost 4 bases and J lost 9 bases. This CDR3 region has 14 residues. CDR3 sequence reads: CASSLTSGGATQYF. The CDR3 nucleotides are TGTGCCAGCAGCCTGACTAGCGGGGGGGCCACGCAGTATTTT.

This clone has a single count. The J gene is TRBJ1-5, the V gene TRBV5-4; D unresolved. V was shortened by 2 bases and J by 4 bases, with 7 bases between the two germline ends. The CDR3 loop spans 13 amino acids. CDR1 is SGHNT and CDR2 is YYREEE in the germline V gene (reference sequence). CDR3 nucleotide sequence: TGTGCCAGCAGCTTCAGCGGGAATCAGCCCCAGCATTTT. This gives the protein CASSFSGNQPQHF. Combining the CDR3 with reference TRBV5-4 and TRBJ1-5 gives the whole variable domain ETGVTQSPTHLIKTRGQQVTLRCSSQSGHNTVSWYQQALGQGPQFIFQYYREEENGRGNFPPRFSGLQFPNYSSELNVNALELDDSALYLCASSFSGNQPQHFGDGTRLSIL.

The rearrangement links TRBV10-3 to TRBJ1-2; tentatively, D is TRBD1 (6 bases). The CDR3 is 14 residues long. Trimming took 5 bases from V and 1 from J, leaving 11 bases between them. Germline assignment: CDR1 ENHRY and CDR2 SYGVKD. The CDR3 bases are TGTGCCATCAGTCGGGACACTCTTAACTATGGCTACACCTTC. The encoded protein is CAISRDTLNYGYTF.

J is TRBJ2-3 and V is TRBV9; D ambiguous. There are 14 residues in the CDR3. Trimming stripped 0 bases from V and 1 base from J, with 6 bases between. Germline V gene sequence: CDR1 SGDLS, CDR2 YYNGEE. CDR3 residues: CASSVGLGTDTQYF. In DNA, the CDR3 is TGTGCCAGCAGCGTAGGATTAGGCACAGATACGCAGTATTTT.

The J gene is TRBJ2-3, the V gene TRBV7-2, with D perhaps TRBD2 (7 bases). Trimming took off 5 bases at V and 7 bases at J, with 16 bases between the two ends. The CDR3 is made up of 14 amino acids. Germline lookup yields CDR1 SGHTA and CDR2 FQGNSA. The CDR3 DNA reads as TGTGCCAGCAGCCTAGGGGCGGGGGCATATACGCAGTATTTT. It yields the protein CASSLGAGAYTQYF. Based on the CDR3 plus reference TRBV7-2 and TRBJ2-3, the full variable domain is GAGVSQSPSNKVTEKGKDVELRCDPISGHTALYWYRQSLGQGLEFLIYFQGNSAPDKSGLPSDRFSAERTGGSVSTLTIQRTQQEDSAVYLCASSLGAGAYTQYFGPGTRLTVL.

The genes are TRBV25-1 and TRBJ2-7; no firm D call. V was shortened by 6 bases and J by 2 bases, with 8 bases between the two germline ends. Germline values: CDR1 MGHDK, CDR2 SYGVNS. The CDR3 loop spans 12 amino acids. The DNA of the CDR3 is TGTGCCAGCAGGCACGACACCTACGAGCAGTACTTC. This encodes CASRHDTYEQYF.

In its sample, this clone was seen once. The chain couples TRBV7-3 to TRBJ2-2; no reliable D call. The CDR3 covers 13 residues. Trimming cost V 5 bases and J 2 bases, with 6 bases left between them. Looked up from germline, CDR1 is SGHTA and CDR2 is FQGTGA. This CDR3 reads CASSPYNTGELFF. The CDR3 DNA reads TGTGCCAGCAGCCCCTACAACACCGGGGAGCTGTTTTTT. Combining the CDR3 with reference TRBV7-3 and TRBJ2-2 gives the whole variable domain GAGVSQTPSNKVTEKGKYVELRCDPISGHTALYWYRQSLGQGPEFLIYFQGTGAADDSGLPNDRFFAVRPEGSVSTLKIQRTERGDSAVYLCASSPYNTGELFFGEGSRLTVL.

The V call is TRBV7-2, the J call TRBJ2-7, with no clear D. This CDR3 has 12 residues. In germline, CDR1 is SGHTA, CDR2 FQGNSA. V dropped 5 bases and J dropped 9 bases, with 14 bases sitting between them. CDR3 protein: CASSPDFNGQYF. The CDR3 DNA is TGTGCCAGCAGCCCCGATTTCAACGGGCAGTACTTC. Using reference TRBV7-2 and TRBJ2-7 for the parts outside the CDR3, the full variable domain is GAGVSQSPSNKVTEKGKDVELRCDPISGHTALYWYRQSLGQGLEFLIYFQGNSAPDKSGLPSDRFSAERTGGSVSTLTIQRTQQEDSAVYLCASSPDFNGQYFGPGTRLTVT.

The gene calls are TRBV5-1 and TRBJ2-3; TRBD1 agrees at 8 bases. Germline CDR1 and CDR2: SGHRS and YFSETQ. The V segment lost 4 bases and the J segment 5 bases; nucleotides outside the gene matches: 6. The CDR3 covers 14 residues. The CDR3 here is CASSPQGVLDTQYF. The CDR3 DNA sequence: TGCGCCAGCAGCCCACAGGGGGTTCTAGATACGCAGTATTTT.